The rows below give T cell receptor beta chains drawn from one sample of a study of blood T cells in healthy people across ages. One entry per CDR3 protein, called by TCRdb with MiXCR from the 5' RACE reads. The sample shows 1,100,000 or so distinct CDR3 sequences, 40% to 45% of them seen only once. Source material: blood. The receptor set was obtained from a woman aged 60-75 years in good health. The CDR3 runs from the conserved cysteine through the conserved F or W. D genes are given only for firm matches. For some rows the clone size is stated as once, few or many, or as a class when expanded; others skip it.

V gene	D gene	J gene	clone size	CDR3 protein	CDR3 DNA
TRBV9	NA	TRBJ2-2	NA	CASSVEGGRGELFF	TGTGCCAGCAGCGTAGAGGGAGGCAGGGGAGAGCTGTTTTTT
TRBV6-1	NA	TRBJ1-5	NA	CASSETRGGIKPQHF	TGTGCCAGCAGTGAAACTCGGGGGGGGATTAAGCCCCAGCATTTT
TRBV7-9	NA	TRBJ1-1	NA	CASSHPLGRHTEAFF	TGTGCCAGCAGCCACCCCTTGGGGCGTCACACTGAAGCTTTCTTT
TRBV4-1	NA	TRBJ1-1	NA	CASSHQSGALNTEAFF	TGCGCCAGCAGCCACCAATCCGGGGCCTTGAACACTGAAGCTTTCTTT
TRBV5-6	TRBD2	TRBJ2-3	NA	CASSFGLAGVGDTQYF	TGTGCCAGCAGCTTCGGACTAGCGGGAGTAGGAGATACGCAGTATTTT
TRBV5-5	TRBD1	TRBJ2-3	NA	CASSFGQGAADTQYF	TGTGCCAGCAGCTTTGGACAGGGGGCTGCAGATACGCAGTATTTT
TRBV18	TRBD1	TRBJ2-5	once	CASSPRQGGPSGQYF	TGTGCCAGCTCACCAAGACAGGGGGGACCATCCGGGCAGTACTTC
TRBV13	NA	TRBJ1-4	NA	CASSSSGFREKLFF	TGTGCCAGCAGCTCCTCCGGATTCCGCGAAAAACTGTTTTTT
TRBV7-3	TRBD1	TRBJ2-3	NA	CASSIGGQGFADTQYF	TGTGCCAGCAGCATAGGGGGACAGGGGTTTGCAGATACGCAGTATTTT
TRBV9	NA	TRBJ2-7	NA	CASSVGSTPSEGEQYF	TGTGCCAGCAGCGTAGGGAGCACCCCCTCCGAGGGCGAGCAGTACTTC
TRBV3-1	NA	TRBJ1-1	NA	CASSQGSSSRRTEAFF	TGTGCCAGCAGCCAAGGCTCAAGTTCTCGGAGGACTGAAGCTTTCTTT
TRBV4-1	NA	TRBJ2-3	NA	CASSQDLGASQTDTQYF	TGCGCCAGCAGCCAAGATCTGGGGGCTAGCCAAACAGATACGCAGTATTTT
TRBV28	NA	TRBJ2-1	NA	CASSFQGSAGEQFF	TGTGCCAGCAGTTTTCAGGGGTCGGCGGGTGAGCAGTTCTTC
TRBV25-1	TRBD2	TRBJ2-5	NA	CASSEWVAGKETQYF	TGTGCCAGCAGTGAATGGGTAGCGGGAAAAGAGACCCAGTACTTC
TRBV27	TRBD2	TRBJ2-3	NA	CASQLAGATDTQYF	TGTGCCAGTCAACTAGCGGGAGCAACAGATACGCAGTATTTT
TRBV15	TRBD2	TRBJ2-3	few	CATHGRVADTQYF	TGTGCCACCCACGGGAGGGTGGCAGATACGCAGTATTTT
TRBV29-1	TRBD2	TRBJ2-1	NA	CSVDQSSGSNEQFF	TGCAGCGTTGATCAGTCTAGCGGGAGTAATGAGCAGTTCTTC
TRBV18	NA	TRBJ2-3	few	CASSPPEVPDTQYF	TGTGCCAGCTCACCACCTGAGGTTCCAGATACGCAGTATTTT
TRBV2	NA	TRBJ2-5	NA	CASGRDAQETQYF	TGTGCCAGCGGCCGGGACGCTCAAGAGACCCAGTACTTC
TRBV29-1	NA	TRBJ2-7	NA	CSAQGTSYEQYF	TGCAGCGCTCAGGGTACGTCCTACGAGCAGTACTTC
TRBV4-1	TRBD2	TRBJ2-1	few	CASSQAGTKYNEQFF	TGCGCCAGCAGCCAGGCCGGGACTAAATACAATGAGCAGTTCTTC
TRBV6-6	TRBD1	TRBJ1-5	few	CASSPWGQGINQPQHF	TGTGCCAGCAGTCCCTGGGGACAGGGGATTAATCAGCCCCAGCATTTT
TRBV4-2	TRBD2	TRBJ2-1	NA	CASSLTTAAGGDNEQFF	TGTGCCAGCAGCCTCACGACTGCAGCGGGAGGGGACAATGAGCAGTTCTTC
TRBV11-2	NA	TRBJ2-5	NA	CASSLVPDLRQGSVETQYF	TGTGCCAGCAGCTTAGTCCCCGACCTGAGGCAGGGGAGTGTTGAGACCCAGTACTTC
TRBV20-1	NA	TRBJ2-1	NA	CSAREYNEQFF	TGCAGTGCTAGGGAATACAATGAGCAGTTCTTC
TRBV5-1	TRBD1	TRBJ1-1	NA	CASSLGQGVTEAFF	TGCGCCAGCAGCTTGGGACAGGGAGTCACTGAAGCTTTCTTT
TRBV25-1	TRBD1	TRBJ2-2	NA	CASSATGATGELFF	TGTGCCAGCAGTGCGACAGGGGCCACCGGGGAGCTGTTTTTT
TRBV13	NA	TRBJ1-1	NA	CASSPRTATNTEAFF	TGTGCCAGCAGCCCTAGGACAGCTACGAACACTGAAGCTTTCTTT
TRBV27	NA	TRBJ2-7	few	CASSFRPEAYEQYF	TGTGCCAGCAGTTTTCGGCCGGAGGCCTACGAGCAGTACTTC
TRBV29-1	TRBD1	TRBJ2-3	few	CSVEATGGTDTQYF	TGCAGCGTTGAAGCGACAGGGGGCACAGATACGCAGTATTTT
TRBV7-2	TRBD2	TRBJ2-4	NA	CASSLLLAGAGQYF	TGTGCCAGCAGCTTACTCCTAGCGGGAGCGGGGCAGTACTTC
TRBV5-6	TRBD1	TRBJ2-4	NA	CASSSGTENIQYF	TGTGCCAGCAGTTCCGGGACAGAAAACATTCAGTACTTC
TRBV20-1	NA	TRBJ2-7	NA	CSASDGGGVSYEQYF	TGCAGTGCGTCGGATGGTGGCGGCGTCTCCTACGAGCAGTACTTC
TRBV11-2	TRBD2	TRBJ2-1	NA	CASSLTAGGHNEQFF	TGTGCCAGCAGCTTAACAGCGGGAGGGCACAATGAGCAGTTCTTC
TRBV27	NA	TRBJ2-5	NA	CASSPYVRDNEQYF	TGTGCCAGCAGTCCCTACGTTAGGGACAATGAGCAGTACTTC
TRBV7-9	NA	TRBJ1-2	NA	CASSLGGAAYGYTF	TGTGCCAGCAGCTTAGGTGGGGCGGCCTATGGCTACACCTTC
TRBV5-1	NA	TRBJ1-5	few	CASSFGTERGNQPQHF	TGCGCCAGCAGCTTCGGGACGGAGAGGGGCAATCAGCCCCAGCATTTT
TRBV20-1	NA	TRBJ2-1	NA	CSASLSSSYNEQFF	TGCAGTGCTAGTCTCTCGAGCTCCTACAATGAGCAGTTCTTC
TRBV25-1	TRBD2	TRBJ2-5	NA	CASNWGGEETQYF	TGTGCCAGCAATTGGGGGGGGGAAGAGACCCAGTACTTC
TRBV25-1	NA	TRBJ2-5	NA	CASSERKIRETQYF	TGTGCCAGCAGTGAACGGAAAATAAGAGAGACCCAGTACTTC
TRBV29-1	NA	TRBJ2-1	few	CSVETPAPYNEQFF	TGCAGCGTTGAGACACCGGCGCCGTACAATGAGCAGTTCTTC
TRBV6-2/TRBV6-3	TRBD2	TRBJ2-3	few	CASRMGLQGTSTDTQYF	TGTGCCAGCAGAATGGGACTACAAGGAACAAGCACAGATACGCAGTATTTT